These 19 T cell receptor beta chains were all obtained from the same sample, sequenced in a study of T cells in narcolepsy. This table comes from immunoSEQ multiplex PCR, and its TCRdb copy is limited to in-frame clones, with some not included. Of 26,000 or so clones listed, 78% are singletons. The sequenced material came from CD45RA- memory CD4+ T cells from PBMCs. Every receptor here comes from a human donor with narcolepsy.

This chain joins TRBV19 and TRBJ2-5, with 8 bases fitting TRBD2. CDR3 length equals 14 residues. Germline V gene lookup returns CDR1 LNHDA and CDR2 SQIVND (reference sequence). V lost 5 bases, J lost 1 base, and 3 bases stayed unmatched. The CDR3 loop is CASSVGTSQETQYF. DNA of the CDR3: TGTGCCAGTAGTGTAGGGACTAGCCAAGAGACCCAGTACTTC.

Of note for this clone: This sample also contains other DNA sequences that code for the same CDR3. V and J are TRBV9 and TRBJ2-2, with D tentatively TRBD1 or TRBD2 (6 bases each). V lost 3 bases and J 0 bases, leaving 9 bases between the germline ends. CDR3 size: 15 residues. The germline V gene encodes CDR1 SGDLS and CDR2 YYNGEE. This CDR3 reads CASSGGTSNTGELFF. In DNA, the CDR3 is TGTGCCAGCAGCGGCGGGACATCGAACACCGGGGAGCTGTTTTTT.

This chain links TRBV28 with TRBJ2-2, with TRBD1 matching 8 bases. Germline assignment: CDR1 MDHEN and CDR2 SYDVKM. This CDR3 region has 14 residues. Losses at the gene ends were 3 bases for V and 4 bases for J; bases not matched to a gene: 1. The CDR3, as DNA: TGTGCCAGCAGTTTGGACAGGGTCACCGGGGAGCTGTTTTTT. Its translation is CASSLDRVTGELFF.

V usage is TRBV6-6 and J usage is TRBJ2-5; D possibly corresponds to TRBD2 (6 bases). Germline V gene sequence: CDR1 MNHNY, CDR2 SVGAGI (reference sequence). The germline V and J ends were trimmed by 0 bases and 11 bases, with 13 bases remaining between them. This CDR3 contains 13 residues. Written as DNA, the CDR3 is TGTGCCAGCAGTTACTCCGGAGGAGGGACGCAGTACTTC. It encodes CASSYSGGGTQYF.

Regarding this clone: The junction departs from the called germline gene at one end, perhaps through a read error. The chain uses TRBV6-4 and TRBJ2-2; 8 bases match TRBD1. Per the germline V gene, CDR1 is MRHNA and CDR2 is SNTAGT. There are 13 residues in the CDR3. CDR3 in amino acids: CASRTGNAGELFF. The DNA of the CDR3 is TGTGCCAGCCGGACAGGGAACGCCGGGGAGCTGTTTTTT.

The rearrangement links TRBV11-3 to TRBJ2-1; tentatively, D is TRBD1 (5 bases). Germline V CDR1 and CDR2: SGHNT, YENEEA. The length of the CDR3 is 15 residues. Trimming removed 1 base at V and 3 bases at J, with 10 bases between. CDR3 nucleotide sequence: TGTGCCAGCAGCTTAGGGACAAGTGTCTACAATGAGCAGTTCTTC. Translated, it gives CASSLGTSVYNEQFF.

The table lists this clone with a few counts. Because the CDR3's place on the DNA is in doubt, the DNA is left out and the CDR3 is given as listed by TCRdb. The chain has TRBV19 and TRBJ2-2; the listed D gene, TRBD2, was not tested against the DNA. Per germline, CDR1 LNHDA and CDR2 SQIVND (reference sequence). The CDR3 adds up to 14 amino acids, both ends counted. CDR3 amino acids: CASSPPRWARGAVF.

This clone came up once. The V call is TRBV7-9, the J call TRBJ1-3; 8 positions agree with TRBD1. There are 17 residues in the CDR3. With V trimmed by 5 bases and J by 4 bases, 13 bases remained unmatched. Germline V gene sequence: CDR1 SEHNR, CDR2 FQNEAQ (reference sequence). The CDR3 protein is CASSPRTGPRGGNTIYF. For the CDR3, the DNA is TGTGCCAGCAGCCCCCGGACAGGGCCACGGGGAGGAAACACCATATATTTT.

This clone showed up just once. This chain uses TRBV4-1 with TRBJ1-2, with 7 positions matching TRBD1. CDR1 and CDR2 from the germline V gene are MGHRA and YSYEKL. The V and J ends lost 4 bases and 0 bases, in that order; junction bases with no gene match: 5. The CDR3 covers 15 residues. CDR3 residues: CASSLQGQTNYGYTF. The CDR3 DNA reads TGCGCCAGCAGCCTCCAGGGACAGACTAACTATGGCTACACCTTC.

This clone was seen only a few times. V usage is TRBV4-1 and J usage is TRBJ2-7, with 14 bases that match TRBD2. V trimming: 0 bases; J trimming: 6 bases; junction bases outside the gene matches: 10. The CDR3 covers 18 residues. CDR1 is MGHRA and CDR2 is YSYEKL in the germline V gene. The CDR3 is CASSQDLFGLAGGGEQYF. The CDR3 DNA is TGCGCCAGCAGCCAAGACCTATTCGGACTAGCGGGGGGCGGCGAGCAGTACTTC.

The gene calls are TRBV6-1 and TRBJ2-7, with D possibly matching TRBD2 (6 bases). The CDR3 is 14 residues long. Trimming stripped 8 bases from V and 1 base from J, with 15 bases between. The germline V gene has CDR1 MNHNS and CDR2 SASEGT. CDR3 loop: CASLNPAGSYEQYF. The CDR3 DNA follows: TGTGCCAGCTTGAACCCGGCGGGGTCCTACGAGCAGTACTTC.

This clone was observed a few times. The V gene is TRBV14, the J gene TRBJ1-2, with D perhaps matching TRBD1 (6 bases). There are 14 residues in the CDR3. V was clipped by 4 bases and J by 8 bases, with 17 bases between them. Per the germline V gene, CDR1 is SGHDN and CDR2 is FVKESK. The CDR3, as DNA: TGTGCCAGCAGCCTTCACAGGGAGAGGACCGGCTACACCTTC. It codes for CASSLHRERTGYTF.

This clone has a single count. The CDR3 sequence is CASSINGARGEKLFF. The CDR3 DNA is TGTGCCAGTAGTATAAACGGGGCCCGGGGTGAAAAACTGTTTTTT. The chain carries TRBV19 and TRBJ1-4; D perhaps matches TRBD1 (5 bases). The germline gives CDR1 LNHDA, CDR2 SQIVND (reference sequence). The V gene lost 2 bases and the J gene lost 7 bases, with 14 bases spanning the gap. This CDR3 spans 15 amino acids.

CDR3 nucleotides: TGCGCCAGCAGCTTGATGGGAACCTCCTACGAGCAGTACTTC. It is translated as CASSLMGTSYEQYF. The rearrangement joins TRBV5-1 to TRBJ2-7; D remains unclear. CDR3 length: 14 amino acids. V was shortened by 1 base and J by 0 bases, with 8 bases between the two germline ends. CDR1 and CDR2 from the germline V gene are SGHRS and YFSETQ.

This chain uses TRBV29-1 with TRBJ2-2; D may be TRBD1 or TRBD2 (6 bases each). V was shortened by 5 bases and J by 5 bases, with 12 bases between the two germline ends. Germline loops: CDR1 SQVTM, CDR2 ANQGSEA. The CDR3 extends over 13 amino acids. CDR3 sequence (DNA): TGCAGCGTTCCCGGGGGCGAGACCGGGGAGCTGTTTTTT. It codes for CSVPGGETGELFF.

The chain employs TRBV2 and TRBJ1-1; D unresolved. CDR3 length: 13 amino acids. The V end lost 8 bases, the J end lost 1 base, and 11 bases lay between the germline ends. Germline V gives CDR1 SNHLY, CDR2 FYNNEI. CDR3 sequence: CASQTTGNTEAFF. CDR3 nucleotides: TGTGCCAGCCAAACTACGGGGAACACTGAAGCTTTCTTT.

The chain couples TRBV27 to TRBJ1-5; no clear D gene. Trimming shortened V by 5 bases and J by 0 bases, and 8 bases separated the two germline ends. The germline CDR1 and CDR2 sequences are MNHEY and SMNVEV (reference sequence). CDR3 length: 14 amino acids. The CDR3 loop reads CASSGGHSNQPQHF. CDR3 DNA sequence: TGTGCCAGCAGTGGAGGGCATAGCAATCAGCCCCAGCATTTT.

The genes are TRBV21-1 and TRBJ1-4; TRBD1 reflects the table's D call only, with no check against the DNA. TRBV21-1 constitutes a pseudogene. This CDR3 has 17 amino acids. The CDR3: CASSKVAGASTNEKLFF. CDR3 DNA sequence: TGTGCCAGCAGCAAAGTCGCAGGGGCTTCAACTAATGAAAAACTGTTTTTT.

The genes are TRBV10-1 and TRBJ2-5; D is possibly TRBD1 (5 bases). The closer fit of TRBJ2-7 to the DNA end suggests the J call may be wrong. This CDR3 is built from 14 residues. Per the germline V gene, CDR1 is WNHNN and CDR2 is SYGVQD (reference sequence). CDR3: CASSESVGVGEQYF. CDR3 DNA: TGCGCCAGCAGTGAGTCCGTAGGGGTGGGCGAGCAGTACTTC.